One and the same sample provided the 20 T cell receptor beta chains below, sequenced in a study of blood T cell repertoires in COVID-19. The data were produced by immunoSEQ multiplex PCR, yet TCRdb's version contains in-frame clones alone and is incomplete. Among about 100,000 clones, almost 80% were seen once, and the ten largest hold about an eighth. Specimen: peripheral blood. Receptors were obtained from a woman between 65 and 79 years old with acute or convalescent COVID-19.

The V call is TRBV11-3, the J call TRBJ2-6, with no clear D. Germline CDR1 and CDR2: SGHNT and YENEEA. Trimming took off 1 base at V and 4 bases at J, with 8 bases between the two ends. This CDR3 region has 15 residues. The CDR3 sequence is CASSLGASGANVLTF. The CDR3 coding sequence is TGTGCCAGCAGCTTAGGGGCGTCAGGGGCCAACGTCCTGACTTTC. The whole variable domain, filled in from reference TRBV11-3 and TRBJ2-6, reads EAGVVQSPRYKIIEKKQPVAFWCNPISGHNTLYWYLQNLGQGPELLIRYENEEAVDDSQLPKDRFSAERLKGVDSTLKIQPAELGDSAVYLCASSLGASGANVLTFGAGSRLTVL.

This clone has at least ten counts. The chain couples TRBV7-9 to TRBJ2-3; 9 bases fit TRBD1. Losses at the gene ends were 5 bases for V and 0 bases for J; bases not matched to a gene: 12. In germline, CDR1 is SEHNR, CDR2 FQNEAQ (reference sequence). This CDR3 contains 18 residues. The CDR3 bases are TGTGCCAGCAGCCCCAGCCGGGACAGGGTCACGAGCACAGATACGCAGTATTTT. It is translated as CASSPSRDRVTSTDTQYF. The complete variable domain, with remaining parts taken from reference TRBV7-9 and TRBJ2-3, reads DTGVSQNPRHKITKRGQNVTFRCDPISEHNRLYWYRQTLGQGPEFLTYFQNEAQLEKSRLLSDRFSAERPKGSFSTLEIQRTEQGDSAMYLCASSPSRDRVTSTDTQYFGPGTRLTVL.

The chain uses TRBV28 and TRBJ1-2, with TRBD1 as a possible D gene (5 bases). Germline V lookup: CDR1 MDHEN, CDR2 SYDVKM. The CDR3 is 14 residues long. The V end was cut by 10 bases, the J end by 2 bases, with 17 bases between. The CDR3 spells CATPRRAGNYGYTF. The CDR3 region has the DNA TGTGCCACGCCAAGAAGGGCAGGGAACTATGGCTACACCTTC.

This chain joins TRBV7-9 and TRBJ1-1; D possibly corresponds to TRBD1 (5 bases). CDR1 is SEHNR, CDR2 FQNEAQ, per germline (reference sequence). The ends were cut back, 5 bases at V and 1 base at J, with 8 bases in the middle. This CDR3 has 13 residues. This CDR3 reads CASSRTGNTEAFF. DNA of the CDR3: TGTGCCAGCAGCCGTACAGGGAACACTGAAGCTTTCTTT.

To note about this clone: Other nucleotide sequences from this sample produce the same CDR3. CDR3 protein: CASSPRQGENSNQPQHF. CDR3 in DNA: TGTGCCAGCAGTCCACGACAGGGGGAAAATAGCAATCAGCCCCAGCATTTT. V and J are TRBV6-6 and TRBJ1-5, with 9 bases lining up with TRBD1. Per germline, CDR1 MNHNY and CDR2 SVGAGI (reference sequence). V was pared by 5 bases and J by 0 bases, with 8 bases of the junction left unmatched. The CDR3 is made up of 17 amino acids.

The chain joins TRBV6-6 to TRBJ1-5; no definite D call. Trimming shortened V by 2 bases and J by 0 bases, and 11 bases separated the two germline ends. The CDR3 runs to 16 residues. In germline, CDR1 is MNHNY, CDR2 SVGAGI (reference sequence). Here the CDR3 reads CASSYEAADSNQPQHF. In DNA form, the CDR3 reads TGTGCCAGCAGTTACGAGGCAGCCGATAGCAATCAGCCCCAGCATTTT.

The rearrangement uses TRBV7-6 and TRBJ2-5, with D possibly matching TRBD2 (6 bases). Germline CDR1 SGHVS, CDR2 FNYEAQ. The CDR3 is 15 amino acids. V was pared by 2 bases and J by 1 base, with 11 bases between. The CDR3 coding sequence is TGTGCCAGCAGCTTAACCACGGGACTCCAAGAGACCCAGTACTTC. Amino acid sequence: CASSLTTGLQETQYF. Full variable domain (outside the CDR3, taken from reference TRBV7-6 and TRBJ2-5): GAGVSQSPRYKVTKRGQDVALRCDPISGHVSLYWYRQALGQGPEFLTYFNYEAQQDKSGLPNDRFSAERPEGSISTLTIQRTEQRDSAMYRCASSLTTGLQETQYFGPGTRLLVL.

This clone has only a few counts. The V gene is TRBV24-1, the J gene TRBJ2-2; D is uncertain. Germline CDR1 and CDR2: KGHDR and SFDVKD. CDR3 size: 13 residues. Trimming cost V 1 base and J 9 bases, with 8 bases left between them. The DNA for the CDR3 is TGTGCCACCAGTGATTTCGGAGAACGGGAGCTGTTTTTT. It yields the protein CATSDFGERELFF.

The chain combines TRBV7-3 with TRBJ2-3, with 12 bases that match TRBD2. With 5 bases clipped from V and 7 bases from J, the junction kept 4 bases outside the gene matches. CDR3 size: 14 residues. Germline values: CDR1 SGHTA, CDR2 FQGTGA. The CDR3 DNA reads TGTGCCAGCAGCCCTAGCGGGGGGGTAAATACGCAGTATTTT. This encodes CASSPSGGVNTQYF.

V gene TRBV6-5 combines with J gene TRBJ2-3; no reliable D call. Trimming stripped 10 bases from V and 2 bases from J, with 16 bases between. The germline gives CDR1 MNHEY, CDR2 SVGAGI. The CDR3 loop spans 14 amino acids. The CDR3: CATLRLQVTDTQYF. DNA for the CDR3: TGTGCCACGTTAAGACTGCAAGTCACAGATACGCAGTATTTT.

The rearrangement joins TRBV14 to TRBJ1-1; D unclear. This CDR3 is 15 amino acids long. Germline CDR1 and CDR2: SGHDN and FVKESK. Trimming shortened V by 0 bases and J by 1 base, and 9 bases separated the two germline ends. The CDR3 region is CASSQETLKNTEAFF. The CDR3 nucleotides read TGTGCCAGCAGCCAAGAGACTCTCAAGAACACTGAAGCTTTCTTT. Together with reference TRBV14 and TRBJ1-1, the CDR3 gives the full variable domain: EAGVTQFPSHSVIEKGQTVTLRCDPISGHDNLYWYRRVMGKEIKFLLHFVKESKQDESGMPNNRFLAERTGGTYSTLKVQPAELEDSGVYFCASSQETLKNTEAFFGQGTRLTVV.

The chain is built from TRBV19 and TRBJ1-1; D gene uncertain. The V gene lost 6 bases and the J gene lost 3 bases, with 23 bases spanning the gap. Germline lookup yields CDR1 LNHDA and CDR2 SQIVND (reference sequence). The CDR3 covers 17 residues. CDR3 sequence reads: CASSPVRQRLWDTEAFF. CDR3 DNA sequence: TGTGCCAGTAGCCCCGTCAGACAACGCCTTTGGGACACTGAAGCTTTCTTT.

The V call is TRBV4-1, the J call TRBJ2-1, with a tentative D call TRBD1 (6 bases). V was clipped by 0 bases and J by 8 bases, with 14 bases between them. CDR1 is MGHRA and CDR2 is YSYEKL in the germline V gene. The CDR3 has 15 amino acids. The CDR3 reads CASSQDLGTRDEQFF. DNA of the CDR3: TGCGCCAGCAGCCAAGATCTAGGGACACGCGATGAGCAGTTCTTC.

The rearrangement joins TRBV20-1 to TRBJ1-1; D remains ambiguous. CDR1 and CDR2 (germline): DFQATT, SNEGSKA (reference sequence). The V gene lost 3 bases and the J gene lost 11 bases, with 37 bases spanning the gap. The CDR3 runs 19 residues. DNA of the CDR3: TGCAGTGCTAGTTCGGTTGGGGAGACCGGCCGGGCCATGAAGACGCGGGCTTTCTTT. Translating it yields CSASSVGETGRAMKTRAFF.

V is TRBV19 and J is TRBJ1-6; 7 bases match TRBD1. V shed 4 bases, J shed 8 bases, and the junction held 2 bases outside the gene matches. Germline V CDR1 and CDR2: LNHDA, SQIVND (reference sequence). The CDR3 runs to 13 residues. The CDR3 DNA reads TGTGCCAGTAGTAACAGGGGTGATTCACCCCTCCACTTT. Amino acids: CASSNRGDSPLHF. The whole variable domain, remainder taken from reference TRBV19 and TRBJ1-6, is DGGITQSPKYLFRKEGQNVTLSCEQNLNHDAMYWYRQDPGQGLRLIYYSQIVNDFQKGDIAEGYSVSREKKESFPLTVTSAQKNPTAFYLCASSNRGDSPLHFGNGTRLTVT.

The gene calls are TRBV9 and TRBJ2-2; a possible D gene is TRBD2 (5 bases). Trimming stripped 2 bases from V and 8 bases from J, with 16 bases between. This CDR3 comprises 15 residues. Germline loops: CDR1 SGDLS, CDR2 YYNGEE. The CDR3 reads CASSVFYRGGGELFF. The CDR3 DNA is TGTGCCAGCAGCGTCTTTTATCGGGGTGGAGGGGAGCTGTTTTTT.

V is TRBV9 and J is TRBJ2-5; no clear D gene. Trimming cost V 3 bases and J 2 bases, with 11 bases left between them. Germline-derived CDR1 and CDR2 are SGDLS and YYNGEE. The CDR3 is 14 amino acids. Written as DNA, the CDR3 is TGTGCCAGCAGCGCGACAACAATTCAAGAGACCCAGTACTTC. This sequence encodes CASSATTIQETQYF.

The chain recombines TRBV14 with TRBJ1-2, with 8 positions matching TRBD1. The germline V gene has CDR1 SGHDN and CDR2 FVKESK. V shed 2 bases and J 8 bases; nucleotides not matched to a gene: 10. The CDR3 covers 15 residues. The CDR3 DNA is TGTGCCAGCAGCCAATTAGACAGGGGATCTAGAGGCTACACCTTC. Encoded protein: CASSQLDRGSRGYTF.

The chain uses TRBV29-1 and TRBJ2-3; 9 bases align to TRBD2. V trimming: 5 bases; J trimming: 4 bases; junction bases outside the gene matches: 7. Germline V gene data show CDR1 as SQVTM and CDR2 as ANQGSEA. The CDR3 contains 14 residues. The CDR3 loop is CSVFAGGQPDTQYF. The CDR3 DNA follows: TGCAGCGTTTTTGCGGGGGGGCAGCCAGATACGCAGTATTTT.

The chain combines TRBV6-2 or TRBV6-3 with TRBJ1-4; D unclear. V lost 2 bases and J 7 bases, leaving 5 bases between the germline ends. This CDR3 contains 12 residues. Germline V gene data show CDR1 as MNHEY and CDR2 as SVGEGT. The CDR3 DNA is TGTGCCAGCAGTTACCCGTTTGAAAAACTGTTTTTT. Protein sequence: CASSYPFEKLFF.